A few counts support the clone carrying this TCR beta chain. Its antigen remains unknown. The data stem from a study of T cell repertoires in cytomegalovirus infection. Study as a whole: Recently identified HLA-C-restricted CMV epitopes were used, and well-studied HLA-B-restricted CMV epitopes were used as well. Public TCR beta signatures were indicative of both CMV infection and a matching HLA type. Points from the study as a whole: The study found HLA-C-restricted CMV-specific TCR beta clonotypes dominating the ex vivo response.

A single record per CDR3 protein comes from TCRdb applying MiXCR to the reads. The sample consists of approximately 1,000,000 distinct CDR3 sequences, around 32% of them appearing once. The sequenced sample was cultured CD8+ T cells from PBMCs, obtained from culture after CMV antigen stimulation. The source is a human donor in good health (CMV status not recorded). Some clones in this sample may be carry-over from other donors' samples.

The CDR3 reads CAIEGSNGYTF. The CDR3 nucleotides read TGTGCCATAGAGGGGTCGAATGGCTACACCTTC. The chain employs TRBV19 and TRBJ1-2, with a possible D match to TRBD1 (5 bases). Trimming took off 10 bases at V and 6 bases at J, with 12 bases between the two ends. The germline CDR1 and CDR2 sequences are LNHDA and SQIVND (reference sequence). The CDR3 length is 11 residues.